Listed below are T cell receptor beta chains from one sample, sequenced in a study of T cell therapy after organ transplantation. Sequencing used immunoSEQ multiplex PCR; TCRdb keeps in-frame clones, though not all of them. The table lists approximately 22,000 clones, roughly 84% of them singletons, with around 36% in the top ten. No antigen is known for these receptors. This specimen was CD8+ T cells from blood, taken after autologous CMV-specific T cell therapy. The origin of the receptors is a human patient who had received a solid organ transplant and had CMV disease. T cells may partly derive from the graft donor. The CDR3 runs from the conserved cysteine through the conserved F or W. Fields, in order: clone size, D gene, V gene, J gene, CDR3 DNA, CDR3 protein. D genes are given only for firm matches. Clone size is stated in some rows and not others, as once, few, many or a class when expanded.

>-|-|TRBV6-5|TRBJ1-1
TGTGCCAGCAGTGCGCTGGGGGGTGGCACTGAAGCTTTCTTT
CASSALGGGTEAFF
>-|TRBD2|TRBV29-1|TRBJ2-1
TGCAGCGCCCCCGGGGCTAGCGGGGACACCTACAATGAGCAGTTCTTC
CSAPGASGDTYNEQFF
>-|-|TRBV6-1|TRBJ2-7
TGTGCCAGCACCCAGGGGGGACGGCTCTCCTACGAGCAGTACTTC
CASTQGGRLSYEQYF
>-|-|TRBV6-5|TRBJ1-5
TGTGCCAGCAGTTACACAGGGAACAGCAATCAGCCCCAGCATTTT
CASSYTGNSNQPQHF
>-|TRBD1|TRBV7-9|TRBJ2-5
TGTGCCAGCTCACAGGGGAACAAAGAGACCCAGTACTTC
CASSQGNKETQYF
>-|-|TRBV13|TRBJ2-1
TGTGCCAGCAGTCGACCTAGCTCCTACAATGAGCAGTTCTTC
CASSRPSSYNEQFF
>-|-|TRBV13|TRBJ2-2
TGTGCCAGCAGCCCGATACCACGGGGGACCGGGGAGCTGTTTTTT
CASSPIPRGTGELFF
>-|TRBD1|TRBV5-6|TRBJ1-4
TGTGCCAGCAGCTTGACAGGGGCTAATGAAAAACTGTTTTTT
CASSLTGANEKLFF
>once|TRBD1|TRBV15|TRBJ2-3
TGTGCCACCAGCAGATCGGGGGCAGGGGGCCGCACAGATACGCAGTATTTT
CATSRSGAGGRTDTQYF
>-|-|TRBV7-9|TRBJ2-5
TGTGCCAGCAGCGCATTAGGGGACTCCGAACAAGAGACCCAGTACTTC
CASSALGDSEQETQYF
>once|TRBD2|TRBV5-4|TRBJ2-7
TGTGCCAGCAGCTTGGCCCGGGACTACTCCTACGAGCAGTACTTC
CASSLARDYSYEQYF
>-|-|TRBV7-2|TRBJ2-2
TGTGCCAGCAGCCTACGCGTGGCAGGGCACACCGGGGAGCTGTTTTTT
CASSLRVAGHTGELFF
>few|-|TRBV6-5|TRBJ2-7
TGTGCCAGCAGTGACAGAAGCTACGAGCAGTACTTC
CASSDRSYEQYF
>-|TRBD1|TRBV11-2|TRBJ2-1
TGTGCCAGCAGCCCCCGGGACAGGGACCCCAATGAGCAGTTCTTC
CASSPRDRDPNEQFF
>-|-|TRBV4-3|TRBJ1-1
TGCGCCAGCAGCTTTGGACAGTACACTGAAGCTTTCTTT
CASSFGQYTEAFF
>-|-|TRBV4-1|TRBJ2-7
TGCGCCAGCAGCCAGGGACGGGGGCCCGACTACGAGCAGTACTTC
CASSQGRGPDYEQYF
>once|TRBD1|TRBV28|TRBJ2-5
TGTGCCAGCAGCCTCCCGCCGGGACAGGGGAAAGAGACCCAGTACTTC
CASSLPPGQGKETQYF
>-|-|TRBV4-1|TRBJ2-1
TGCGCCAGCAGCCTTGGGGCGGACTGGATCTTC
CASSLGADWIF
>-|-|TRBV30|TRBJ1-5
TGTGCCTGGAGTGTACATCCCAGCGGTCAGCCCCAGCATTTT
CAWSVHPSGQPQHF
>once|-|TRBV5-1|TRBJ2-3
TGCGCCAGCAGCTGGGCCAGGGTCCCAGATACGCAGTATTTT
CASSWARVPDTQYF
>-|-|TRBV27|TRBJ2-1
TGTGCCAGCAGTTTTGGCCCTAACAGGAATGAGCAGTTCTTC
CASSFGPNRNEQFF
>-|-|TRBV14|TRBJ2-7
TGTGCCAGCAGCCAAGGGGCGGGGCAGGGCTACGAGCAGTACTTC
CASSQGAGQGYEQYF
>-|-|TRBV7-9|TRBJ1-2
TGTGCCAGCAGCTTAGATGGCAGCTATGGCTACACCTTC
CASSLDGSYGYTF
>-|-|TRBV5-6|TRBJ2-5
TGTGCCAGCAGCTTTACTGAGACCCAGTACTTC
CASSFTETQYF
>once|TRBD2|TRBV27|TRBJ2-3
TGTGCCAGCAGTTCTGGGACTAGTTTGGGCACAGATACGCAGTATTTT
CASSSGTSLGTDTQYF
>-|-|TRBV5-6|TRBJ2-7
TGTGCCAGCAGCTCCCAGGCATACGAGCAGTACTTC
CASSSQAYEQYF
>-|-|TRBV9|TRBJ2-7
TGTGCCAGCAGCGTAGCAGGGGTGGGCTACGAGCAGTACTTC
CASSVAGVGYEQYF
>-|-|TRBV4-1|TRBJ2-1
TGCGCCAGCAGCCAAGCGGGCTATTACAATGAGCAGTTCTTC
CASSQAGYYNEQFF
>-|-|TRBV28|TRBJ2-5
TGTGCCAGCAGTTTTTGGCCGGAGGAGACCCAGTACTTC
CASSFWPEETQYF
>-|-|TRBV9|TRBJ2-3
TGTGCCAGCAGCGGGGCAGATACGCAGTATTTT
CASSGADTQYF
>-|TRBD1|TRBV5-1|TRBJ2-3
TGCGCCAGCAGCTTTACAGGGGACACAGATACGCAGTATTTT
CASSFTGDTDTQYF
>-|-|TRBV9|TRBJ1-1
TGTGCCAGCAGCGTAGGGACAGCATTAAACACTGAAGCTTTCTTT
CASSVGTALNTEAFF
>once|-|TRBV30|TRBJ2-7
TGTGCCTGGAGTGTCATGGCCCCGGGCGAGCAGTACTTC
CAWSVMAPGEQYF
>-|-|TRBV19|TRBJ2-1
TGTGCCAGTACTGGCGGGGCGGAGCAGTTCTTC
CASTGGAEQFF
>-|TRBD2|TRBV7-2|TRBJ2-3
TGTGCCAGCAGCTTAGGTGCTAGCGGGGGAACAGATACGCAGTATTTT
CASSLGASGGTDTQYF
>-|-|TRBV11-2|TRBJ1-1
TGTGCCAGCAGCTTAGGGATGAACACTGAAGCTTTCTTT
CASSLGMNTEAFF
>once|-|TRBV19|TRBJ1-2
TGTGCCAGCGTACAGGGAGGCTATGGCTACACCTTC
CASVQGGYGYTF
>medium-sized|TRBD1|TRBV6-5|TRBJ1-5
TGTGCCAGCAGTGAGACAGGGTCTCAGCCCCAGCATTTT
CASSETGSQPQHF
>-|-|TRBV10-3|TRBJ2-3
TGTGCCATCAGTGAGTCGGTGGGCCTAGCCATGGATACGCAGTATTTT
CAISESVGLAMDTQYF
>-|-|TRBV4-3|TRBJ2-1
TGCGCCAGCAGCCAGGACGCAGGGAGCTCCTACAATGAGCAGTTCTTC
CASSQDAGSSYNEQFF